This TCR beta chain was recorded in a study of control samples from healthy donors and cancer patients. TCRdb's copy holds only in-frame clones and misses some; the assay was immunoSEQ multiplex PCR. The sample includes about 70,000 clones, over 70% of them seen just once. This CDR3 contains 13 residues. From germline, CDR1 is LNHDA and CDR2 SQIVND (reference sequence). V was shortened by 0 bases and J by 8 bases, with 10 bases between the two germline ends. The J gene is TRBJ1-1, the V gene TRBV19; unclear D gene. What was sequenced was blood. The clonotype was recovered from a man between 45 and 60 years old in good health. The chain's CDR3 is CASSIDPTTEAFF. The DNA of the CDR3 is TGTGCCAGTAGTATAGACCCGACAACGGAAGCTTTCTTT.